Here is one T cell receptor (beta chain) with its context. What it binds is not known. Profiled with immunoSEQ multiplex PCR; TCRdb holds only in-frame clones, not every one. The sample records over 110,000 clones, around 90% being singletons. In germline, CDR1 is SGHAT, CDR2 FQNNGV. Losses at the gene ends were 4 bases for V and 15 bases for J; bases not matched to a gene: 5. The length of the CDR3 is 11 residues. The data stem from a study of T cell responses to AZD1222 COVID-19 vaccine. Study conclusions and caveats: In a largely white British group with more females than males, clonal diversity was possibly underestimated.

The receptor was isolated from an adult who received the AZD1222 COVID-19 vaccine. The starting material was peripheral blood, obtained 28 days after the second AZD1222 dose. The chain joins TRBV11-2 to TRBJ2-1; 8 nucleotides line up with TRBD2. The CDR3 DNA follows: TGTGCCAGCAGCTCGGGACTAGTTCTGTTCTTC. Protein sequence: CASSSGLVLFF.